These T cell receptor beta chains were read from a single sample in a study of blood T cell repertoires in COVID-19. Using immunoSEQ multiplex PCR, the repertoire was profiled, and TCRdb retains in-frame clones only, with some absent. The sample shows some 200,000 clones, 84% of them seen only once. Sequences were obtained from peripheral blood. The receptors stem from a woman in her thirties or forties who had recovered from COVID-19. CDR3s include the opening cysteine and the closing phenylalanine or tryptophan. D genes are given only for firm matches. Only some rows state a clone size, as once, few, many or a class for expanded clones.

abundance	v_gene	j_gene	d_gene	CDR3nt	CDR3aa
.	TRBV13	TRBJ2-7	.	TGTGCCAGCAGCTTAGTATTACTCTCCTCGGGCTACGAGCAGTACTTC	CASSLVLLSSGYEQYF
.	TRBV9	TRBJ2-2	TRBD1	TGTGCCAGCAGCGTAGAAGGGGGCAACACCGGGGAGCTGTTTTTT	CASSVEGGNTGELFF
.	TRBV6-5	TRBJ1-2	.	TGTGCCAGCAGTCCCACAGGGCCCTATGGCTACACCTTC	CASSPTGPYGYTF
.	TRBV28	TRBJ1-3	.	TGTCCCCCCAGGTCCAGGTTCTATGGAAACACCATATATTTT	CPPRSRFYGNTIYF
.	TRBV2	TRBJ1-1	.	TGTGCCAGCAGTGAAGGGGGGGTTCGCACTGAAGCTTTCTTT	CASSEGGVRTEAFF
few	TRBV19	TRBJ1-5	TRBD1	TGTGCCAGTAGTCTGGCTTCGCGGACAGGGAACAATCAGCCCCAGCATTTT	CASSLASRTGNNQPQHF
.	TRBV5-1	TRBJ2-3	TRBD1	TGCGCCAGCAGCTGGGGGACAGTAGCCACAGATACGCAGTATTTT	CASSWGTVATDTQYF
once	TRBV3-1/TRBV3-2	TRBJ2-3	.	TGTGCCAGCAGCCAACGGGGGAACACAGATACGCAGTATTTT	CASSQRGNTDTQYF
.	TRBV7-2	TRBJ2-3	TRBD1	TGTGCCAGCAGCTTAGAACAGGGGGTTAAGGGCACAGATACGCAGTATTTT	CASSLEQGVKGTDTQYF
once	TRBV25-1	TRBJ1-4	.	TGTGCCAGCAGTGACCCAGGGAGGAGTGAAAAACTGTTTTTT	CASSDPGRSEKLFF
.	TRBV28	TRBJ2-2	.	TGTGCCAGCAGTTTATGGCGGTCGGGCACCGGGGAGCTGTTTTTT	CASSLWRSGTGELFF
.	TRBV12-3/TRBV12-4	TRBJ2-1	TRBD2	TGTGCCAGCAGCCGAAAAAGCGGGGGGAAGCAGTTCTTC	CASSRKSGGKQFF
.	TRBV9	TRBJ1-1	TRBD1	TGTGCCAGCAGCGGCGGACAGGCCAACACTGAAGCTTTCTTT	CASSGGQANTEAFF
.	TRBV29-1	TRBJ2-2	.	TGCAGCGTCGAGATAAACGCGAACACCGGGGAGCTGTTTTTT	CSVEINANTGELFF
.	TRBV5-6	TRBJ1-1	TRBD1	TGTGCCAGCAGCTCCGGGACAGGGGGCAAGTCGGGCATGAACACTGAAGCTTTCTTT	CASSSGTGGKSGMNTEAFF
.	TRBV19	TRBJ1-5	.	TGTGCCAGTAGTATAGGTCAGGGTAGCAATCAGCCCCAGCATTTT	CASSIGQGSNQPQHF
.	TRBV4-2	TRBJ2-5	.	TGTGCCAGCAGCCAAGAGAACAGGCCTCAAGAGACCCAGTACTTC	CASSQENRPQETQYF
.	TRBV6-5	TRBJ2-5	.	TGTGCCAGCAGCGGAGTAGGAGGGGTAGAGACCCAGTACTTC	CASSGVGGVETQYF
once	TRBV3-1/TRBV3-2	TRBJ2-7	.	TGTGCCAGCAGCCAAGCCAGGACAGAGCAGTACTTC	CASSQARTEQYF
.	TRBV29-1	TRBJ2-7	.	TGCAGCGACTCGAGCTCCTACGAGCAGTACTTC	CSDSSSYEQYF
.	TRBV2	TRBJ2-2	TRBD1	TGTGCCAGCAGTGTTCAGGGGACAGCGAACACCGGGGAGCTGTTTTTT	CASSVQGTANTGELFF
.	TRBV2	TRBJ1-4	TRBD1	TGTGCCAGCTCTAGGGACAGGGTGTCGGATGAAAAACTGTTTTTT	CASSRDRVSDEKLFF
.	TRBV23-1	TRBJ1-1	.	TGCGCCAGCACTCTGGGGGGGACTGAAGCTTTCTTT	CASTLGGTEAFF
few	TRBV19	TRBJ2-3	.	TGTGCCAGTGAAAAAGGGGTTGGTAGTCGTGATACGCAGTATTTT	CASEKGVGSRDTQYF